This TCR beta chain was identified during a study of T cells in Graves' hyperthyroidism and ophthalmopathy. General study points: Blood also contained most expanded thyroid clonotypes above 0.001. Median prediction lead before ophthalmopathy onset was 6 to 8 months with the model.

Ten or more counts support this clonotype. Its target is unknown. What was amplified from RNA transcripts were TCR beta CDR3 regions. First-round RT-PCR with HTBI primers amplified the TCR CDR3 region. One entry per CDR3 protein, called by TCRdb with MiXCR from the multiplex PCR reads. The repertoire includes more than 500,000 distinct CDR3 sequences, roughly 45% of them detected once, and about two fifths sits in the top ten. Based on clinical symptoms, serum thyroxine and TRAb, thyroid ultrasound and orbital computed tomography, diagnoses were reached. V lost 4 bases, J lost 4 bases, and 12 bases stayed unmatched. Looked up from germline, CDR1 is LGHNA and CDR2 is YSLEER. The CDR3 contains 16 residues.

J is TRBJ2-7 and V is TRBV4-3; 8 nucleotides match TRBD2. This clonotype was sampled from an adult woman with Graves' disease, either hyperthyroidism or ophthalmopathy (not recorded which). The specimen was peripheral blood or thyroid tissue (not recorded which). As DNA, the CDR3 is TGCGCCAGCAGCCTTCTCGGGAGGGCCTCGAGGTACGAGCAGTACTTC. It specifies CASSLLGRASRYEQYF.